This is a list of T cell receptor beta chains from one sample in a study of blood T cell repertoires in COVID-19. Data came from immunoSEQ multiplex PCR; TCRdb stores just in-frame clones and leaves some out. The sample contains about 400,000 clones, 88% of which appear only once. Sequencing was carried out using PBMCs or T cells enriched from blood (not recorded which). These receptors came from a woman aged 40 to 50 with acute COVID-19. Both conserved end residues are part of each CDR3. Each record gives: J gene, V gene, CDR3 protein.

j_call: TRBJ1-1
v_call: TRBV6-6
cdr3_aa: CASSYLGGTEAFF

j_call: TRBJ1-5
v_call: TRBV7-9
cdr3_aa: CASSLADSSNQPQHF

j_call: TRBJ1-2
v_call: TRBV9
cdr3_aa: CASSVGGGQFGYTF

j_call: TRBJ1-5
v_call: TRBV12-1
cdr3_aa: CASSPCLWTGGWAQPQHF

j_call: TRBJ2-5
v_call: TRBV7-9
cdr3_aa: CASSLEAGVSETQYF

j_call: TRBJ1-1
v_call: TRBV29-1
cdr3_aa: CSVVRGLTEAFF

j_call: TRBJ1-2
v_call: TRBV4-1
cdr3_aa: CASSQDTRPVVVGYTF

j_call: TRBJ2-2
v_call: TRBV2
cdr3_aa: CASKWLAGNTGELFF

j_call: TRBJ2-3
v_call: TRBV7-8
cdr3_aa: CASSLEQGRTDTQYF

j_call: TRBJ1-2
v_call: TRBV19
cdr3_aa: CASSADRVNGYTF

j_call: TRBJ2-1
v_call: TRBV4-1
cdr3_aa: CASSHPPGVGTLPNEQFF

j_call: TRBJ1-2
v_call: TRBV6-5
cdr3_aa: CASSRTGRSYGYTF

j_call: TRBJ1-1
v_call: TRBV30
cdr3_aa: CAWSGDRGTEAFF

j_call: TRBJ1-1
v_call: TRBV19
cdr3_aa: CASSIRDRSRITEAFF

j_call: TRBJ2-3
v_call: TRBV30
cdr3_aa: CAWSVEATDTQYF

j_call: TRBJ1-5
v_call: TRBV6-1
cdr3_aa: CASSEARGQPQHF

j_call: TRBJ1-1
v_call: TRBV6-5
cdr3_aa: CASSYTTGTEAFF

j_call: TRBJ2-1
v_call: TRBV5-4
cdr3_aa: CASSANLGQNEQFF